This entry describes one T cell receptor beta chain. Germline CDR1 reads KGHSH; CDR2 reads LQKENI. This CDR3 spans 14 amino acids. V shed 3 bases and J shed 3 bases, with 11 bases lying between them. The source of the sample is a study of blood T cell repertoires in COVID-19. Study background: Acute and convalescent COVID-19 samples came from the United States, Italy and Spain.

Seattle-derived patients entered the study during active infection and were followed longitudinally. Per the study methods: Estimation of nucleated cell counts relied on the amplification of reference gene primers. Sequencing used immunoSEQ multiplex PCR; TCRdb keeps in-frame clones, though not all of them. D and trimming were read from the DNA, whereas the V and J calls and clone size are those reported in that table. The sample consists of hundreds of thousands of clones, approximately 86% of them appearing once. V gene TRBV18 combines with J gene TRBJ1-1; the D is unclear. Sequenced material: peripheral blood. The clonotype was recovered from a woman aged 70 to 79 with COVID-19, enrolled during active disease. CDR3 DNA sequence: TGTGCCAGCTCACCCTTGGACGGGGACACTGAAGCTTTCTTT. It is translated as CASSPLDGDTEAFF.